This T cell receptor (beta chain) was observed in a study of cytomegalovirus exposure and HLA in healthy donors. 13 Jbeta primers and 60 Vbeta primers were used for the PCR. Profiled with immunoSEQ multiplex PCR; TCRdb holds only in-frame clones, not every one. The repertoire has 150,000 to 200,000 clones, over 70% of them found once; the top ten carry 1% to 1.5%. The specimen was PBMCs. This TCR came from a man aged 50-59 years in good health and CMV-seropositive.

CDR3 sequence: CASSLPSGGGSSYNEQFF. The DNA for the CDR3 is TGTGCCAGCAGCTTACCTAGCGGGGGAGGAAGCTCCTACAATGAGCAGTTCTTC. The chain carries TRBV7-9 and TRBJ2-1; TRBD2 matches at 10 bases. The CDR3 loop spans 18 amino acids. V shed 2 bases, J shed 0 bases, and the junction held 7 bases outside the gene matches. Germline values: CDR1 SEHNR, CDR2 FQNEAQ (reference sequence).